This is a list of T cell receptor beta chains from one sample in a study of T cell repertoires in cytomegalovirus infection. One entry per CDR3 protein results from TCRdb running MiXCR on the reads. The sample shows some 200,000 distinct CDR3 sequences, about 40% of them seen only once. Antigens of these TCRs are unknown. The sample in question was CD8+ T cells from cultured PBMCs, obtained from culture after CMV antigen stimulation. Source of these receptors: a human donor in good health (CMV status not recorded). Some clones in this sample may be carry-over from other donors' samples. The CDR3 runs from the conserved cysteine through the conserved F or W. Each record gives: D gene, J gene, CDR3 length, V gene, clone size, CDR3 DNA, CDR3 protein. D genes are given only for firm matches. Some rows have no size entry. The others give once, few or many, or a class for an expanded clone.

D gene: NA
J gene: TRBJ2-2
CDR3 length: 15
V gene: TRBV12-3/TRBV12-4
clone size: NA
CDR3 DNA: TGTGCCAGCAGGGCCCTGGGACAGAACACCGGGGAGCTGTTTTTT
CDR3 protein: CASRALGQNTGELFF

D gene: NA
J gene: TRBJ2-3
CDR3 length: 17
V gene: TRBV7-9
clone size: NA
CDR3 DNA: TGTGCCAGCAGCCCGCGGAGGGATGAGCCTAGCACAGATACGCAGTATTTT
CDR3 protein: CASSPRRDEPSTDTQYF

D gene: NA
J gene: TRBJ2-7
CDR3 length: 15
V gene: TRBV6-1
clone size: few
CDR3 DNA: TGTGCCAGCAGCGGTGACGGGTGGGCTCTAGGAGAGCAGTACTTC
CDR3 protein: CASSGDGWALGEQYF

D gene: TRBD2
J gene: TRBJ2-5
CDR3 length: 14
V gene: TRBV28
clone size: NA
CDR3 DNA: TGTGCCAGCAGGGAGCGGGAGAGAGAAGAGACCCAGTACTTC
CDR3 protein: CASREREREETQYF

D gene: TRBD2
J gene: TRBJ2-7
CDR3 length: 18
V gene: TRBV6-8
clone size: few
CDR3 DNA: TGTGCCAGCAGTGAACTCGGGATCGCGGGAGGAGTTGTGTACGAGCAGTACTTC
CDR3 protein: CASSELGIAGGVVYEQYF

D gene: NA
J gene: TRBJ1-1
CDR3 length: 14
V gene: TRBV11-2
clone size: few
CDR3 DNA: TGTGCCAGCATGTTGGGGATCGGGTACACTGAAGCTTTCTTT
CDR3 protein: CASMLGIGYTEAFF

D gene: NA
J gene: TRBJ2-1
CDR3 length: 13
V gene: TRBV30
clone size: NA
CDR3 DNA: TGTGCCTGGAGTGTAGCTTCGTACAATGAGCAGTTCTTC
CDR3 protein: CAWSVASYNEQFF

D gene: NA
J gene: TRBJ1-2
CDR3 length: 16
V gene: TRBV7-4
clone size: many
CDR3 DNA: TGTGCCAGCAGCCCGAGGTGGGACAAAGCTAACTATGGCTACACCTTC
CDR3 protein: CASSPRWDKANYGYTF

D gene: TRBD1
J gene: TRBJ1-4
CDR3 length: 12
V gene: TRBV28
clone size: once
CDR3 DNA: TGTGCCAGCAGAGGGACAGCCGAAAAACTGTTTTTT
CDR3 protein: CASRGTAEKLFF

D gene: TRBD2
J gene: TRBJ2-3
CDR3 length: 16
V gene: TRBV7-6
clone size: few
CDR3 DNA: TGTGCCAGCAGCTTAAGCATAGCGGGACACACAGATACGCAGTATTTT
CDR3 protein: CASSLSIAGHTDTQYF

D gene: NA
J gene: TRBJ2-3
CDR3 length: 15
V gene: TRBV7-2
clone size: few
CDR3 DNA: TGTGCCAGCAGCCAAACTACCTCGGGGTCAGATACGCAGTATTTT
CDR3 protein: CASSQTTSGSDTQYF

D gene: NA
J gene: TRBJ2-1
CDR3 length: 12
V gene: TRBV11-3
clone size: few
CDR3 DNA: TGTGCCAGCAGCCGAACCGGGGAAACGCAGTTCTTC
CDR3 protein: CASSRTGETQFF

D gene: NA
J gene: TRBJ2-3
CDR3 length: 15
V gene: TRBV27
clone size: NA
CDR3 DNA: TGTGCCAGCAGTTGGGTGGGAGGTAGCACAGATACGCAGTATTTT
CDR3 protein: CASSWVGGSTDTQYF

D gene: NA
J gene: TRBJ1-1
CDR3 length: 13
V gene: TRBV11-1
clone size: once
CDR3 DNA: TGTGCCAGCAGCGCCCCCGCGGCGACCGGAGCTTTCTTT
CDR3 protein: CASSAPAATGAFF

D gene: TRBD1
J gene: TRBJ1-4
CDR3 length: 16
V gene: TRBV7-8
clone size: few
CDR3 DNA: TGTGCCAGCAGCTTAATCCGGGACAGGGTTTATGAAAAACTGTTTTTT
CDR3 protein: CASSLIRDRVYEKLFF

D gene: NA
J gene: TRBJ1-5
CDR3 length: 14
V gene: TRBV27
clone size: few
CDR3 DNA: TGTGCCAGCAGTTTTGGGGGTAGCAATCAGCCCCAGCATTTT
CDR3 protein: CASSFGGSNQPQHF

D gene: TRBD1
J gene: TRBJ1-2
CDR3 length: 16
V gene: TRBV19
clone size: NA
CDR3 DNA: TGTGCCTGCACTCCGGGACAGGGGGCTATCAGCTATGGCTACACCTTC
CDR3 protein: CACTPGQGAISYGYTF

D gene: TRBD1
J gene: TRBJ2-5
CDR3 length: 14
V gene: TRBV6-5
clone size: NA
CDR3 DNA: TGTGCCACCAAATGGGACAGGGCGAAAGAGACCCAGTACTTC
CDR3 protein: CATKWDRAKETQYF

D gene: NA
J gene: TRBJ1-2
CDR3 length: 15
V gene: TRBV14
clone size: NA
CDR3 DNA: TGTGCCAGCAGCCAAGTCGTGGCAGGGCCGTATGGCTACACCTTC
CDR3 protein: CASSQVVAGPYGYTF

D gene: TRBD2
J gene: TRBJ2-7
CDR3 length: 14
V gene: TRBV20-1
clone size: NA
CDR3 DNA: TGCAGTGCTAGGCTACCCGGGACTAGCTACGAGCAGTACTTC
CDR3 protein: CSARLPGTSYEQYF

D gene: NA
J gene: TRBJ2-7
CDR3 length: 17
V gene: TRBV7-8
clone size: many
CDR3 DNA: TGTGCCAGCAGCTTACGATCGAGTAACAGGGCAGGCTACGAGCAGTACTTC
CDR3 protein: CASSLRSSNRAGYEQYF

D gene: NA
J gene: TRBJ2-5
CDR3 length: 14
V gene: TRBV27
clone size: NA
CDR3 DNA: TGTGCCAGCAGCCCCCTCGACAGACAAGAGACCCAGTACTTC
CDR3 protein: CASSPLDRQETQYF

D gene: NA
J gene: TRBJ2-3
CDR3 length: 15
V gene: TRBV9
clone size: NA
CDR3 DNA: TGTGCCAGCAGCGAAGGAAAGGGAAGGACAGATACGCAGTATTTT
CDR3 protein: CASSEGKGRTDTQYF